Described below is a single TCR beta chain sequence and its context. These data belong to a study of T cell changes during pregnancy in multiple sclerosis. Trimming left V 6 bases short and J 5 bases short, with 16 bases between. This CDR3 region has 15 residues. CDR1 SEHNR and CDR2 FQNEAQ come from the germline V gene (reference sequence). Produced via immunoSEQ multiplex PCR; TCRdb's table is partial and in-frame only. The repertoire holds about 94,000 clones, with 94% as singletons. The starting material was peripheral blood, obtained in the third trimester of pregnancy. The sequence was collected from a female donor with multiple sclerosis, enrolled in a pregnancy study. This chain uses TRBV7-9 with TRBJ2-2; D uncertain. The CDR3 spells CASSTGHLQTGELFF. The CDR3 DNA sequence: TGTGCCAGCAGTACGGGTCACCTCCAAACCGGGGAGCTGTTTTTT.